The TCR beta chain described here comes from a study of cytomegalovirus exposure and HLA in healthy donors. Study overall: Earlier, fewer than 140 million unique TCR beta sequences were recovered from some 200 million T cells by an analysis. Study-wide findings and caveats: The classifier, whose performance was assessed in both the original and validation cohorts, reportedly diagnosed cytomegalovirus status with high specificity and sensitivity.

In the case of this clone: Its antigen is unidentified.

It was with 60 Vbeta and 13 Jbeta primers that the PCR ran. Sequencing used immunoSEQ multiplex PCR; TCRdb keeps in-frame clones, though not all of them. Among about 89,000 clones, roughly nine tenths were seen once, and the ten largest hold approximately 10%. V gave up 0 bases and J gave up 3 bases; unmatched junction bases: 3. The CDR3 covers 16 residues. The germline V gene encodes CDR1 SGHTS and CDR2 YDEGEE. This receptor was obtained from a man under 40 in good health and CMV-seropositive. J is TRBJ2-7 and V is TRBV5-8; 13 bases line up with TRBD2. The specimen was PBMCs. The CDR3: CASSLGTSGSFYEQYF. The CDR3, as DNA: TGTGCCAGCAGCTTGGGGACTAGCGGGAGTTTCTACGAGCAGTACTTC. The entire variable domain, with the rest obtained from reference TRBV5-8 and TRBJ2-7, is as follows: EAGVTQSPTHLIKTRGQQATLRCSPISGHTSVYWYQQALGLGLQFLLWYDEGEERNRGNFPPRFSGRQFPNYSSELNVNALELEDSALYLCASSLGTSGSFYEQYFGPGTRLTVT.